This section outlines one TCR beta chain sequence together with its context. The entry originates in a study of control samples from healthy donors and cancer patients. Assay: immunoSEQ multiplex PCR; the TCRdb copy retains only in-frame clones and omits some. The table shows approximately 160,000 clones, with about 90% occurring only once. CDR3 length: 14 amino acids. Germline-derived CDR1 and CDR2 are KGHSH and LQKENI. V shed 4 bases and J shed 2 bases, with 8 bases lying between them. The receptor comes from a woman between 35 and 50 years old in good health. The chain employs TRBV18 and TRBJ2-2; D unclear. The material sequenced was blood. CDR3 sequence reads: CASSRDTNTGELFF. The CDR3 nucleotides read TGTGCCAGCTCACGCGACACTAACACCGGGGAGCTGTTTTTT.